Listed below are T cell receptor beta chains from one sample, sequenced in a study of T-cell memory formation after mild COVID-19. Each CDR3 protein gets one entry after TCRdb re-called the 5' RACE reads with MiXCR. The repertoire holds 300,000 to 400,000 distinct CDR3 sequences, with more than 15% as singletons. The sample was PBMCs or a T cell subset sorted from them (not recorded which). The receptor set was obtained from a man aged 18 to 30 who had mild COVID-19 (a few samples of this study predate the infection). Cell type and time point are not known. Each CDR3 is given with its conserved first and last residue. Fields, in order: J gene, clone size, D gene, V gene, CDR3 protein, CDR3 DNA. A D gene is named only where the DNA matches it firmly. Clone size is not always given. Where it is, it says once, few, many or a class for expanded clones.

TRBJ2-2 NA TRBD1 TRBV5-1 CASKGTETRLNTGELFF TGCGCCAGCAAGGGGACAGAAACACGATTGAACACCGGGGAGCTGTTTTTT
TRBJ2-1 NA TRBD2 TRBV7-8 CASSLSGISYNEQFF TGTGCCAGCAGCTTAAGCGGGATCTCCTACAATGAGCAGTTCTTC
TRBJ2-3 NA NA TRBV20-1 CSALTGNTDTQYF TGCAGTGCTTTAACAGGGAACACAGATACGCAGTATTTT
TRBJ1-2 few NA TRBV7-6 CASSLQPDRYGYTF TGTGCCAGCAGCTTACAGCCGGACCGGTATGGCTACACCTTC
TRBJ2-5 NA NA TRBV7-2 CASRVDSGTQYF TGTGCCAGCAGAGTAGATAGCGGGACCCAGTACTTC
TRBJ2-7 many TRBD1 TRBV7-9 CASSVRQGHSSYEQYF TGTGCCAGCAGCGTCCGACAGGGTCATTCCTCCTACGAGCAGTACTTC
TRBJ1-2 NA TRBD1 TRBV27 CASSPPGARGAEGYTF TGTGCCAGCAGTCCCCCGGGGGCCAGGGGGGCGGAGGGCTACACCTTC
TRBJ2-3 NA TRBD1 TRBV27 CASTLTGEEDTQYF TGTGCCAGCACCCTGACAGGGGAGGAAGATACGCAGTATTTT
TRBJ2-1 many TRBD2 TRBV5-1 CASSQGLAMNNEQFF TGCGCCAGCAGTCAGGGACTAGCCATGAACAATGAGCAGTTCTTC
TRBJ2-1 few TRBD2 TRBV29-1 CSVGAGGPSSYNEQFF TGCAGCGTTGGAGCGGGGGGCCCCAGCTCCTACAATGAGCAGTTCTTC
TRBJ2-1 few NA TRBV7-8 CASSPRTNEQFF TGTGCCAGCAGCCCCCGGACTAATGAGCAGTTCTTC
TRBJ2-5 few TRBD2 TRBV10-3 CAISGGAKTQYF TGTGCCATCAGCGGGGGGGCGAAGACCCAGTACTTC
TRBJ2-3 few NA TRBV6-2/TRBV6-3 CASSYRASDTQYF TGTGCCAGCAGTTACAGGGCGTCTGATACGCAGTATTTT
TRBJ1-5 NA NA TRBV30 CAWSRLADSNQPQHF TGTGCCTGGAGTCGACTCGCCGATAGCAATCAGCCCCAGCATTTT
TRBJ1-1 few NA TRBV7-9 CASIGKNTEAFF TGTGCCAGCATCGGAAAGAACACTGAAGCTTTCTTT
TRBJ1-2 NA TRBD1 TRBV7-2 CASIPTGGNYGYTF TGTGCCAGCATCCCGACAGGGGGCAACTATGGCTACACCTTC
TRBJ2-2 few NA TRBV20-1 CSARVMGGDTGELFF TGCAGTGCTAGAGTTATGGGTGGAGACACCGGGGAGCTGTTTTTT
TRBJ1-2 NA TRBD1 TRBV20-1 CSARIPTGHGYTF TGCAGTGCTAGAATCCCGACAGGGCATGGCTACACCTTC
TRBJ1-5 many NA TRBV4-1 CASSQLPLGGWQPQHF TGCGCCAGCAGCCAACTCCCACTCGGAGGGTGGCAGCCCCAGCATTTT
TRBJ2-2 NA TRBD2 TRBV2 CASILADTGELFF TGTGCCAGCATACTAGCGGATACCGGGGAGCTGTTTTTT
TRBJ2-2 NA TRBD1 TRBV12-3/TRBV12-4 CASISRDRGRIGELFF TGTGCCAGCATCTCCCGGGACAGGGGGCGTATCGGGGAGCTGTTTTTT
TRBJ2-7 NA NA TRBV7-8 CASSPRRVAVSSYEQYF TGTGCCAGCAGCCCACGCAGGGTGGCTGTCAGCTCCTACGAGCAGTACTTC
TRBJ1-2 few NA TRBV20-1 CSARTGLGGYTF TGCAGTGCTAGAACGGGTTTGGGTGGCTACACCTTC
TRBJ1-2 NA NA TRBV4-1 CASSPRDMGSGGYTF TGCGCCAGCAGCCCCCGGGACATGGGATCTGGGGGCTACACCTTC
TRBJ2-2 many TRBD2 TRBV7-9 CASSPPRAGGNGELFF TGTGCCAGCAGCCCTCCCCGGGCGGGAGGGAACGGGGAGCTGTTTTTT
TRBJ2-2 few TRBD1 TRBV5-1 CASSTGTGEATGELFF TGCGCCAGCAGCACCGGGACAGGGGAGGCCACCGGGGAGCTGTTTTTT
TRBJ1-2 once TRBD1 TRBV6-5 CASSYSGRGQQAHGYTF TGTGCCAGCAGTTACTCTGGCAGGGGACAGCAAGCTCATGGCTACACCTTC